The 21 T cell receptor beta chains reported below all come from one sample, sequenced in a study of blood T cells in healthy people across ages (dated by TCRdb to between 2015 and 2017). Library preparation employed 5' RACE. TCRdb records Illumina HiSeq 2500 as the sequencer. A second PCR of roughly 7 to 12 cycles was run with a J-beta primer mix and a sample-barcoded 5' primer. TCRdb reran the public reads through fastp at Q25 and MiXCR, keeping productive beta chains. Rows merge per CDR3 protein into single entries with the most common DNA and genes. In all, the sample holds approximately 1,000,000 distinct CDR3 sequences, and roughly 45% of those were seen once. In total, the top ten clones hold under 20% of the sample. Input material: blood. These receptors came from a woman aged 55-70 years in good health.

This clonotype was picked up one time. Since a much larger clone is just one base distant, this may be a read error. The chain uses TRBV27 and TRBJ2-6; TRBD1 agrees at 7 bases. CDR1 and CDR2 from the germline V gene are MNHEY and SMNVEV (reference sequence). There are 17 residues in the CDR3. J lost 2 bases, V lost 2 bases, and 6 bases had no gene match. CDR3 nucleotide sequence: TGTGCCAGCAGTTTAAGGGGGCGAGGGGCTGGGGCCAACGTCCTGACTTTC. Residues: CASSLRGRGAGANVLTF.

The chain employs TRBV7-6 and TRBJ2-3; the D is unclear. Trimming stripped 5 bases from V and 5 bases from J, with 14 bases between. The CDR3 has 14 residues. From germline, CDR1 is SGHVS and CDR2 FNYEAQ. CDR3 loop: CASSRLVGIDTQYF. CDR3 nucleotide sequence: TGTGCCAGCAGCCGCTTGGTAGGCATAGATACGCAGTATTTT.

This clonotype was detected a few times. The chain employs TRBV11-1 and TRBJ2-1, with 9 positions matching TRBD2. Per the germline V gene, CDR1 is SGHAT and CDR2 is FQDESV (reference sequence). This CDR3 spans 17 amino acids. The V gene end was trimmed by 2 bases and the J gene end by 0 bases; junction bases not matched to a gene: 5. CDR3 amino acids: CASSLSLAGSSYNEQFF. The CDR3 DNA follows: TGTGCCAGCAGCTTATCTCTAGCGGGAAGCTCCTACAATGAGCAGTTCTTC. Complete variable domain (other parts from reference TRBV11-1 and TRBJ2-1): EAEVAQSPRYKITEKSQAVAFWCDPISGHATLYWYRQILGQGPELLVQFQDESVVDDSQLPKDRFSAERLKGVDSTLKIQPAELGDSAMYLCASSLSLAGSSYNEQFFGPGTRLTVL.

This clonotype was seen once. The chain employs TRBV28 and TRBJ2-3, with D tentatively TRBD2 (6 bases). Germline CDR1 MDHEN, CDR2 SYDVKM. This CDR3 has 17 residues. V lost 0 bases, J lost 2 bases, and 15 bases lay in between. The DNA for the CDR3 is TGTGCCAGCAGTTTATGGGATACTAGCCCACACACAGATACGCAGTATTTT. It yields the protein CASSLWDTSPHTDTQYF. The full variable domain, completed using reference TRBV28 and TRBJ2-3, is DVKVTQSSRYLVKRTGEKVFLECVQDMDHENMFWYRQDPGLGLRLIYFSYDVKMKEKGDIPEGYSVSREKKERFSLILESASTNQTSMYLCASSLWDTSPHTDTQYFGPGTRLTVL.

This chain connects TRBV7-9 to TRBJ2-3; D is possibly TRBD2 (6 bases). The V gene lost 5 bases and the J gene lost 0 bases, with 18 bases spanning the gap. CDR1 is SEHNR, CDR2 FQNEAQ, per germline (reference sequence). The length of the CDR3 is 17 residues. CDR3 nucleotide sequence: TGTGCCAGCAGCCCATTGCGGGACTTTTCTAGCACAGATACGCAGTATTTT. Encoded protein: CASSPLRDFSSTDTQYF.

This clonotype was counted a few times. The chain has TRBV20-1 and TRBJ2-5; 7 bases are a match to TRBD2. The last part of the DNA fits TRBJ2-7 better; the J call may be wrong. The CDR3 runs 16 residues. CDR1 is DFQATT and CDR2 is SNEGSKA in the germline V gene (reference sequence). The CDR3 here is CSARGVGRELRYEQYF. As DNA, the CDR3 is TGCAGTGCTAGAGGAGTAGGGCGGGAGCTTAGATACGAGCAGTACTTC.

This chain uses TRBV9 with TRBJ2-7; TRBD2 might be the D (10 bases). This CDR3 has 19 amino acids. V was cut by 3 bases and J by 5 bases, with 30 bases left in between. The germline V gene encodes CDR1 SGDLS and CDR2 YYNGEE. The CDR3 here is CASSGGTGLISGRSNEQYF. The CDR3 DNA sequence: TGTGCCAGCAGCGGTGGGACAGGGTTGATTAGCGGGAGGTCGAACGAGCAGTACTTC.

The table lists this clonotype with a few counts. The chain has TRBV29-1 and TRBJ2-3; 11 positions match TRBD2. This CDR3 has 15 residues. Looked up from germline, CDR1 is SQVTM and CDR2 is ANQGSEA. J was trimmed by 3 bases and V by 3 bases; bases with no gene match: 5. In DNA form, the CDR3 reads TGCAGCGTTGATCCCCTAGCGGGAGGAACAGATACGCAGTATTTT. It is translated as CSVDPLAGGTDTQYF.

The chain has TRBV6-5 and TRBJ2-1, with TRBD1 matching over 8 bases. Trimming at V came to 0 bases and at J to 7 bases, leaving 2 bases not matched to a gene. Germline CDR1 and CDR2: MNHEY and SVGAGI. This CDR3 comprises 14 residues. The DNA of the CDR3 is TGTGCCAGCAGTTACTCGGGACAGGAGAATGAGCAGTTCTTC. It codes for CASSYSGQENEQFF.

This clonotype was detected only a few times. V usage is TRBV10-3 and J usage is TRBJ2-1, with 8 bases fitting TRBD2. The V gene end was trimmed by 3 bases and the J gene end by 6 bases; junction bases not matched to a gene: 7. Germline-derived CDR1 and CDR2 are ENHRY and SYGVKD. This CDR3 has 15 amino acids. CDR3 loop: CAISDSAGATNEQFF. CDR3 nucleotide sequence: TGTGCCATCAGTGACTCAGCGGGAGCGACCAATGAGCAGTTCTTC.

J is TRBJ2-5 and V is TRBV11-2, with 9 nucleotides matching TRBD2. The assigned J gene may be wrong: the sequence end matches TRBJ2-7 better. This CDR3 has 14 residues. Per germline, CDR1 SGHAT and CDR2 FQNNGV. The CDR3 DNA reads as TGTGCCAGCAGCTTTACTAGCGGGCCTTACGAGCAGTACTTC. Protein: CASSFTSGPYEQYF.

J is TRBJ2-3 and V is TRBV5-1; TRBD2 matches 8 bases. The length of the CDR3 is 16 residues. Germline V gene lookup returns CDR1 SGHRS and CDR2 YFSETQ. V gave up 4 bases and J gave up 3 bases; unmatched junction bases: 10. The CDR3 protein is CASSRGSGRKTDTQYF. CDR3 sequence (DNA): TGCGCCAGCAGCAGGGGAAGCGGGAGAAAAACAGATACGCAGTATTTT.

The chain couples TRBV5-5 to TRBJ2-1; tentatively, D is TRBD1 or TRBD2 (5 bases each). Germline-derived CDR1 and CDR2 are SGHKS and YYEKEE (reference sequence). V lost 7 bases, J lost 7 bases, and 15 bases lay in between. This CDR3 contains 13 residues. This chain's CDR3 is CASGGEGYNEQFF. The CDR3, as DNA: TGTGCCAGCGGCGGAGAGGGGTATAATGAGCAGTTCTTC. The whole variable domain, filled in from reference TRBV5-5 and TRBJ2-1, reads DAGVTQSPTHLIKTRGQQVTLRCSPISGHKSVSWYQQVLGQGPQFIFQYYEKEERGRGNFPDRFSARQFPNYSSELNVNALLLGDSALYLCASGGEGYNEQFFGPGTRLTVL.

This clonotype was recorded many times. J is TRBJ2-6 and V is TRBV20-1, with D tentatively TRBD2 (5 bases). CDR3 length: 16 amino acids. The germline CDR1 and CDR2 sequences are DFQATT and SNEGSKA (reference sequence). Trimming stripped 1 base from V and 0 bases from J, with 10 bases between. The chain's CDR3 is CSARGRGGSGANVLTF. The DNA for the CDR3 is TGCAGTGCTAGAGGTAGAGGAGGCTCTGGGGCCAACGTCCTGACTTTC.

This chain uses TRBV5-1 with TRBJ2-1, with TRBD2 as a possible D gene (6 bases). The germline V gene has CDR1 SGHRS and CDR2 YFSETQ. Trimming pared 1 base from V and 9 bases from J, leaving 14 bases between. The CDR3 runs 14 residues. This CDR3 reads CASSLKGGISEQFF. CDR3 nucleotide sequence: TGCGCCAGCAGCTTGAAGGGCGGGATATCTGAGCAGTTCTTC.

This clonotype came up a few times. The V and J genes are TRBV10-3 and TRBJ2-7; 9 nucleotides line up with TRBD1. The junction had 8 bases not matched to a gene; V was cut back by 2 bases and J by 3 bases. Germline CDR1 is ENHRY and CDR2 is SYGVKD. The CDR3 loop spans 16 amino acids. The CDR3 loop reads CAISEPGTGPFYEQYF. DNA of the CDR3: TGTGCCATCAGTGAGCCCGGGACAGGGCCGTTCTACGAGCAGTACTTC.

This clonotype was seen only a few times. The rearrangement links TRBV27 to TRBJ2-2; D gene ambiguous. CDR3 size: 12 residues. The V gene lost 2 bases and the J gene lost 6 bases, with 4 bases spanning the gap. Germline CDR1 is MNHEY and CDR2 is SMNVEV (reference sequence). CDR3 amino acids: CASSLLAGELFF. The CDR3, as DNA: TGTGCCAGCAGTTTACTTGCCGGGGAGCTGTTTTTT.

This clonotype showed up just a few times. This chain links TRBV5-1 with TRBJ2-7; 10 bases map to TRBD2. The CDR3 totals 17 residues. The germline gives CDR1 SGHRS, CDR2 YFSETQ. V shed 0 bases, J shed 0 bases, and the junction held 6 bases outside the gene matches. CDR3 bases: TGCGCCAGCAGCTTGGCGACTAGCGGGTCCAGCTCCTACGAGCAGTACTTC. Protein product: CASSLATSGSSSYEQYF.

CDR3 amino acids: CSAPTGVGYGYTF. The CDR3 nucleotides are TGCAGTGCTCCTACAGGGGTTGGGTATGGCTACACCTTC. The J gene is TRBJ1-2, the V gene TRBV20-1, with 7 bases lining up with TRBD1. The CDR3 sequence is 13 residues long. Germline CDR1 reads DFQATT; CDR2 reads SNEGSKA (reference sequence). The V gene end was trimmed by 5 bases and the J gene end by 5 bases; junction bases not matched to a gene: 8.

This chain connects TRBV29-1 to TRBJ1-5; no clear D. The CDR3 extends over 12 amino acids. From germline, CDR1 is SQVTM and CDR2 ANQGSEA. V was pared by 6 bases and J by 2 bases, with 8 bases between. The CDR3 is CSVQEGNQPQHF. The DNA for the CDR3 is TGCAGCGTCCAGGAAGGCAATCAGCCCCAGCATTTT.

The J gene is TRBJ1-5, the V gene TRBV28, with 7 bases aligning to TRBD1. CDR1 MDHEN and CDR2 SYDVKM come from the germline V gene. The CDR3 is 14 amino acids. V shed 10 bases and J 3 bases; nucleotides not matched to a gene: 9. The CDR3 is CATRNRGHNQPQHF. The DNA of the CDR3 is TGTGCCACCCGCAATAGGGGGCACAATCAGCCCCAGCATTTT.